The 12 T cell receptor beta chains below were found in one sample sequenced in a study of Ad26.COV2.S vaccination and SARS-CoV-2 variants. Generated by immunoSEQ multiplex PCR, the TCRdb table keeps only in-frame clones and is missing some. The sample has around 420,000 clones, over 75% seen once. Treatment defined: around 19 received Ad26.COV2.S at low or high dose, single or two shots; five or six received placebo; per-sample allocation not given. Samples analyzed were those drawn on day 63 after the first vaccine or placebo injection. The source was peripheral blood, collected in a trial of Ad26.COV2.S vaccine versus placebo. The receptors come from a person aged 18 to 59 who received the Ad26.COV2.S COVID-19 vaccine or a placebo.

The chain combines TRBV19 with TRBJ1-5; D is possibly TRBD1 (6 bases). Germline loops: CDR1 LNHDA, CDR2 SQIVND (reference sequence). V was clipped by 5 bases and J by 8 bases, with 16 bases between them. The CDR3 is 14 residues long. The DNA of the CDR3 is TGTGCCAGTAGTCCGACGGGGGCCTCCGAGCCCCAGCATTTT. Its translation: CASSPTGASEPQHF. The full variable domain, with the rest looked up from reference TRBV19 and TRBJ1-5, is DGGITQSPKYLFRKEGQNVTLSCEQNLNHDAMYWYRQDPGQGLRLIYYSQIVNDFQKGDIAEGYSVSREKKESFPLTVTSAQKNPTAFYLCASSPTGASEPQHFGDGTRLSIL.

The chain combines TRBV6-5 with TRBJ1-6; D call uncertain. Germline V gives CDR1 MNHEY, CDR2 SVGAGI. The CDR3 covers 15 residues. V lost 0 bases and J lost 8, with 11 bases in between. The DNA of the CDR3 is TGTGCCAGCAGTTACTCGAAGGACGGTTATTCACCCCTCCACTTT. Residues: CASSYSKDGYSPLHF.

This clone was seen just once. The chain uses TRBV6-2 or TRBV6-3 and TRBJ1-5, with D perhaps TRBD1 (6 bases). V lost 5 bases to trimming and J lost 3 bases, with 17 bases between them. Germline CDR1 and CDR2: MNHEY and SVGEGT. The CDR3 sequence is 16 residues long. The CDR3 coding sequence is TGTGCCAGCAGTCTGGACAGCTCGGTCCTCAATCAGCCCCAGCATTTT. Protein product: CASSLDSSVLNQPQHF.

The chain combines TRBV15 with TRBJ2-7; D gene uncertain. Germline V gene sequence: CDR1 LNHNV, CDR2 YYDKDF (reference sequence). The CDR3 spans 14 residues. With 1 base removed from V and 4 bases from J, the gap between germline ends came to 11 bases. The CDR3 is CATSRGPTQYEQYF. As DNA, the CDR3 is TGTGCCACCAGCAGAGGCCCTACCCAATACGAGCAGTACTTC. Full variable domain (outside the CDR3, taken from reference TRBV15 and TRBJ2-7): DAMVIQNPRYQVTQFGKPVTLSCSQTLNHNVMYWYQQKSSQAPKLLFHYYDKDFNNEADTPDNFQSRRPNTSFCFLDIRSPGLGDTAMYLCATSRGPTQYEQYFGPGTRLTVT.

This chain links TRBV27 with TRBJ2-1, with a possible D match to TRBD1 (6 bases). V was clipped by 4 bases and J by 9 bases, with 13 bases between them. Germline V lookup: CDR1 MNHEY, CDR2 SMNVEV (reference sequence). The CDR3 has 13 residues. Here the CDR3 DNA reads TGTGCCAGCAGTTCCGGGGCAGGGGCTGAGCAGTTCTTC. Amino acids: CASSSGAGAEQFF.

CDR3 region: CSVEGGERYYEQYF. CDR3 sequence (DNA): TGCAGCGTTGAAGGTGGGGAGCGTTACTACGAGCAGTACTTC. The chain carries TRBV29-1 and TRBJ2-7; D perhaps matches TRBD2 (5 bases). The CDR3 spans 14 residues. Deletions cut 1 base from V and 3 bases from J, with 13 bases between. Germline CDR1 reads SQVTM; CDR2 reads ANQGSEA.

The V gene is TRBV7-9, the J gene TRBJ2-5; the D gene is possibly TRBD1 (6 bases). V was trimmed by 5 bases and J by 3 bases, leaving 19 bases between them. CDR1 and CDR2 from the germline V gene are SEHNR and FQNEAQ (reference sequence). CDR3 size: 16 residues. DNA of the CDR3: TGTGCCAGCAGCCTGCCCCTGACAGGATCTAAAGAGACCCAGTACTTC. It specifies CASSLPLTGSKETQYF.

The rearrangement uses TRBV10-3 and TRBJ1-6; 9 positions agree with TRBD1. There are 14 residues in the CDR3. Looked up from germline, CDR1 is ENHRY and CDR2 is SYGVKD. With V trimmed by 2 bases and J by 9 bases, 2 bases remained unmatched. The CDR3 protein is CAISEDRGFSPLHF. The CDR3, as DNA: TGTGCCATCAGTGAGGACAGGGGGTTTTCACCCCTCCACTTT.

The CDR3: CASSPGRRTSYNEQFF. The DNA of the CDR3 is TGTGCCAGCAGCCCCGGACGGCGGACTTCCTACAATGAGCAGTTCTTC. The V and J genes are TRBV7-3 and TRBJ2-1; D possibly corresponds to TRBD2 (5 bases). Trimming removed 5 bases from V and 1 base from J, with 15 bases in between. This CDR3 comprises 16 residues. Germline assignment: CDR1 SGHTA and CDR2 FQGTGA.

This rearrangement joins TRBV2 to TRBJ2-2, with 8 bases fitting TRBD1. This CDR3 region has 15 residues. V dropped 7 bases and J dropped 4; count of bases not matched to a gene: 8. Germline V gene lookup returns CDR1 SNHLY and CDR2 FYNNEI. For the CDR3, the DNA is TGTGCCAGCATGGTGAACAGGGGGACCACCGGGGAGCTGTTTTTT. This encodes CASMVNRGTTGELFF.

The rearrangement joins TRBV4-3 to TRBJ2-3, with D perhaps TRBD2 (5 bases). Per the germline V gene, CDR1 is LGHNA and CDR2 is YSLEER. V lost 0 bases, J lost 2 bases, and 6 bases lay in between. This CDR3 has 14 residues. Here the CDR3 reads CASSQDRDTDTQYF. The CDR3 bases are TGCGCCAGCAGCCAAGATCGGGACACAGATACGCAGTATTTT.

V usage is TRBV4-3 and J usage is TRBJ2-3; the match to TRBD2 covers 8 bases. With V trimmed by 1 base and J by 0 bases, 6 bases remained unmatched. There are 17 residues in the CDR3. Germline V CDR1 and CDR2: LGHNA, YSLEER. The CDR3 DNA reads as TGCGCCAGCAGCCAAGGGTTTGCGGGGGGCAGCACAGATACGCAGTATTTT. It is translated as CASSQGFAGGSTDTQYF.